This TCR beta chain is from a study of molecular identifiers for immune sequencing clone quantification. This CDR3 has 14 amino acids. Between the trimmed V and J ends, which lost 3 bases and 0 bases, there was a span of 9 bases. Germline loops: CDR1 LGHNA, CDR2 YSLEER. Libraries of bulk TCR were made by previously described methods (with listed TCR primers). TCRdb reanalysed the PCR reads using MiXCR and keeps one entry per CDR3 protein. The data hold 600,000 to 650,000 distinct CDR3 sequences, with just under 20% observed a single time. This clonotype was recorded at least ten times. This receptor was obtained from a human donor in good health. Some libraries in this study had Jurkat cell RNA spiked in. Sequencing input: naive CD8+ T cells from blood, with Jurkat cell RNA spiked in. Regarding subset: FACS-sorted CD8+CD4-CCR7+CD45RA+ naive T cells. The chain carries TRBV4-3 and TRBJ2-7; D remains unclear. In DNA, the CDR3 is TGCGCCAGCAGCCAGAACCCCAGCTCCTACGAGCAGTACTTC. Protein sequence: CASSQNPSSYEQYF.